This T cell receptor beta chain derives from a study of blood T cell repertoires in COVID-19. This clone was recorded a few times. Assay: immunoSEQ multiplex PCR; the TCRdb copy retains only in-frame clones and omits some. The table shows 200,000 to 250,000 clones, with about 85% occurring only once. V lost 5 bases, J lost 1 base, and 15 bases lay in between. The CDR3 contains 16 residues. Germline V gene lookup returns CDR1 SGHRS and CDR2 YFSETQ. Sequenced input: peripheral blood. The origin of this receptor is a woman aged 18-29 years who had recovered from COVID-19. The gene calls are TRBV5-1 and TRBJ2-2; tentative D call: TRBD2 (5 bases). CDR3 sequence: CASRLGLSMNTGELFF. DNA of the CDR3: TGCGCCAGCAGGCTCGGACTTTCAATGAACACCGGGGAGCTGTTTTTT.